There are many counts of the clone carrying this T cell receptor (beta chain). Produced via immunoSEQ multiplex PCR; TCRdb's table is partial and in-frame only. The table records about 340,000 clones, over 85% of them present only once. Deletions cut 7 bases from V and 0 bases from J, with 19 bases between. This CDR3 contains 16 residues. The V gene's germline CDR1 is GTSNPN and CDR2 SVGIG (reference sequence). Time point given: blood from clinic visit 5 months post-surgery; TSC patient then seizure free. The sample belongs to a study of brain T cells in children with intractable seizures. This material consisted of peripheral blood, taken roughly 5 months after surgery. This sequence joins TRBV30 and TRBJ1-3, with D tentatively TRBD1 (6 bases). The source of this sequence is a boy under two years old with tuberous sclerosis and intractable seizures. DNA of the CDR3: TGTGCCTCGAACCTACAGGGAGCGGCCTCTGGAAACACCATATATTTT. The encoded protein is CASNLQGAASGNTIYF.